This TCR beta chain was identified during a study of technical replicates of blood from a few donors. Repertoires were generated with immunoSEQ multiplex PCR, while TCRdb's copy carries only in-frame clones and drops some. The profile covers under 85,000 clones, with 95% to 97% appearing a single time and approximately 0.25% taken by the ten largest. The germline V gene encodes CDR1 GTSNPN and CDR2 SVGIG (reference sequence). The CDR3 has 15 amino acids. V gave up 2 bases and J gave up 2 bases, with 13 bases separating them. The chain carries TRBV30 and TRBJ1-5; maybe TRBD1 (5 bases). Sequencing input: T cells isolated from PBMCs. The clonotype originates from a human donor in good health. This chain's CDR3 is CAWSIIGRGNQPQHF. The CDR3 DNA follows: TGTGCCTGGAGTATCATCGGCAGGGGCAATCAGCCCCAGCATTTT.